Shown below are 18 T cell receptor beta chains from a single sample sequenced in a study of identical twins. TCRdb recomputed calls from the 5' RACE reads with MiXCR, one row per CDR3 protein. Of 690,000 or so distinct CDR3 sequences listed, 8% to 9% are singletons. This same sample was also taken into another study, of yellow fever vaccine responses in identical twins.

Material: PBMCs. All receptors derive from a woman under 30 in good health.

This clonotype was seen more than once but under ten times. The chain carries TRBV18 and TRBJ2-7, with 12 bases lining up with TRBD2. J was trimmed by 6 bases and V by 2 bases; bases with no gene match: 8. Germline assignment: CDR1 KGHSH and CDR2 LQKENI. The CDR3 spans 16 residues. The CDR3: CASSPGLAGTQSEQYF. CDR3 DNA sequence: TGTGCCAGCTCACCAGGACTAGCGGGAACTCAGTCCGAGCAGTACTTC.

The sample holds a few counts of this clonotype. The rearrangement joins TRBV7-9 to TRBJ2-5; 8 bases agree with TRBD2. V dropped 11 bases and J dropped 4; count of bases not matched to a gene: 12. The CDR3 is 14 residues long. Per the germline V gene, CDR1 is SEHNR and CDR2 is FQNEAQ (reference sequence). The CDR3 nucleotides are TGTGCCCTAGGGAGCGGGAGTAGAGGAGAGACCCAGTACTTC. It codes for CALGSGSRGETQYF.

There are a few counts of this clonotype. V is TRBV21-1 and J is TRBJ2-1. TRBV21-1 is termed a pseudogene. The length of the CDR3 is 8 residues. CDR3 protein: CASSSQFF. The CDR3 DNA is TGTGCCAGCAGCTCGCAGTTCTTC.

This clonotype was seen only a few times. This sequence joins TRBV6-2 or TRBV6-3 and TRBJ1-5; TRBD1 is a possible D gene (6 bases). CDR1 and CDR2 (germline): MNHEY, SVGEGT. The germline V and J ends were trimmed by 2 bases and 3 bases, with 11 bases remaining between them. CDR3 length equals 15 residues. In DNA form, the CDR3 reads TGTGCCAGCAGTTACCCGGGGGCCTACAATCAGCCCCAGCATTTT. This codes for CASSYPGAYNQPQHF.

In this sample, this clonotype turned up many times. V and J are TRBV10-3 and TRBJ2-7; no clear D. The CDR3 length is 12 residues. Germline CDR1 is ENHRY and CDR2 is SYGVKD. V was cut by 0 bases and J by 3 bases, with 3 bases left in between. CDR3 residues: CAISESGYEQYF. The CDR3 DNA reads as TGTGCCATCAGTGAGTCGGGCTACGAGCAGTACTTC.

This clonotype was detected a few times. The chain is built from TRBV28 and TRBJ2-1; 8 bases map to TRBD2. Germline CDR1 and CDR2: MDHEN and SYDVKM. The V gene end was trimmed by 1 base and the J gene end by 7 bases; junction bases not matched to a gene: 9. The CDR3 is 16 amino acids. This chain's CDR3 is CASSLLQGLGFNEQFF. Written as DNA, the CDR3 is TGTGCCAGCAGTTTATTACAGGGACTAGGATTTAATGAGCAGTTCTTC.

This clonotype was detected ten times or more. This rearrangement joins TRBV12-3 or TRBV12-4 to TRBJ1-2; TRBD1 matches at 9 bases. J was trimmed by 4 bases and V by 4 bases; bases with no gene match: 4. The CDR3 loop spans 14 amino acids. CDR3 protein: CASSYRGPGYGYTF. Written as DNA, the CDR3 is TGTGCCAGCAGTTACAGGGGGCCTGGCTATGGCTACACCTTC.

J is TRBJ1-2 and V is TRBV20-1; D gene ambiguous. Germline V gene lookup returns CDR1 DFQATT and CDR2 SNEGSKA (reference sequence). The CDR3 has 14 residues. V dropped 0 bases and J dropped 3 bases, with 11 bases sitting between them. The DNA of the CDR3 is TGCAGTGCTAGAGAGCCAGGTAGAGACTATGGCTACACCTTC. Residues: CSAREPGRDYGYTF.

The CDR3: CASRNGQNTEAFF. The DNA for the CDR3 is TGTGCCAGCAGGAACGGACAGAACACTGAAGCTTTCTTT. V gene TRBV6-2 or TRBV6-3 combines with J gene TRBJ1-1, with a weak D call TRBD1 (5 bases). The V gene lost 6 bases and the J gene lost 1 base, with 9 bases spanning the gap. Germline-derived CDR1 and CDR2 are MNHEY and SVGEGT. CDR3 length equals 13 residues.

Only a few counts were recorded for this clonotype. This rearrangement joins TRBV20-1 to TRBJ2-3; D gene unclear. V shed 1 base and J shed 2 bases, with 13 bases lying between them. The CDR3 runs 15 residues. Germline values: CDR1 DFQATT, CDR2 SNEGSKA (reference sequence). The chain's CDR3 is CSARAKWGNTDTQYF. In DNA, the CDR3 is TGCAGTGCTAGAGCCAAGTGGGGTAACACAGATACGCAGTATTTT.

This clonotype was found a few times. The rearrangement links TRBV7-8 to TRBJ1-6, with D unresolved. Trimming removed 1 base at V and 6 bases at J, with 13 bases between. CDR3 length equals 16 residues. Germline V lookup: CDR1 SGHVS, CDR2 FQNEAQ. The CDR3 coding sequence is TGTGCCAGCAGCTTAGGTTTGAGGGATCGTAATTCACCCCTCCACTTT. Translated: CASSLGLRDRNSPLHF.

This clonotype appeared a few times. The V gene is TRBV5-1, the J gene TRBJ2-7; D remains ambiguous. From germline, CDR1 is SGHRS and CDR2 YFSETQ. The V end was cut by 0 bases, the J end by 2 bases, with 15 bases between. The CDR3 length is 16 residues. CDR3 in DNA: TGCGCCAGCAGCTTGGTTCCTCCGGACGGTACCTACGAGCAGTACTTC. It specifies CASSLVPPDGTYEQYF.

The chain recombines TRBV12-3 or TRBV12-4 with TRBJ1-3; unclear D gene. This CDR3 has 15 residues. Trimming stripped 7 bases from V and 0 bases from J, with 13 bases between. The CDR3 nucleotides are TGTGCCAGCACTCGCCAAGCAGTCTCTGGAAACACCATATATTTT. This encodes CASTRQAVSGNTIYF.

The sample holds a few counts of this clonotype. V and J are TRBV10-3 and TRBJ2-6; TRBD1 or TRBD2 may be the D gene (5 bases each). CDR1 ENHRY and CDR2 SYGVKD come from the germline V gene. The V and J ends lost 6 bases and 4 bases respectively, with 10 bases between them. CDR3 length equals 14 residues. The CDR3 protein is CAIRGRDGANVLTF. CDR3 DNA: TGTGCCATCAGGGGCAGGGACGGGGCCAACGTCCTGACTTTC.

The rearrangement uses TRBV13 and TRBJ2-7; TRBD1 might be the D (5 bases). This CDR3 spans 12 amino acids. V dropped 6 bases and J dropped 6 bases, with 12 bases sitting between them. Germline CDR1 PRHDT, CDR2 FYEKMQ (reference sequence). DNA of the CDR3: TGTGCCAGCAGACTGTCTGGGGCCGAGCAGTACTTC. Amino acid sequence: CASRLSGAEQYF. The full variable domain, rest sourced from reference TRBV13 and TRBJ2-7, is AAGVIQSPRHLIKEKRETATLKCYPIPRHDTVYWYQQGPGQDPQFLISFYEKMQSDKGSIPDRFSAQQFSDYHSELNMSSLELGDSALYFCASRLSGAEQYFGPGTRLTVT.

V is TRBV27 and J is TRBJ1-3; unclear D gene. The CDR3 is 14 amino acids. Trimming took off 8 bases at V and 0 bases at J, with 11 bases between the two ends. The germline V gene encodes CDR1 MNHEY and CDR2 SMNVEV (reference sequence). CDR3 in amino acids: CASSLTASGNTIYF. Here the CDR3 DNA reads TGTGCCAGCTCACTTACAGCCTCTGGAAACACCATATATTTT.

V and J are TRBV10-3 and TRBJ1-1; TRBD1 is a possible D gene (6 bases). V lost 9 bases and J 4 bases, leaving 15 bases between the germline ends. From germline, CDR1 is ENHRY and CDR2 SYGVKD. This CDR3 is 13 amino acids long. The CDR3 loop is CAISPGVGTEAFF. The CDR3 coding sequence is TGTGCCATTAGCCCAGGGGTAGGCACTGAAGCTTTCTTT.

This clonotype was detected ten times or more. The chain combines TRBV7-2 with TRBJ2-1; 8 bases map to TRBD2. Losses at the gene ends were 0 bases for V and 2 bases for J; bases not matched to a gene: 3. The length of the CDR3 is 16 residues. CDR1 is SGHTA, CDR2 FQGNSA, per germline. CDR3 residues: CASSLALAGAYNEQFF. CDR3 in DNA: TGTGCCAGCAGCTTAGCGCTAGCGGGCGCCTACAATGAGCAGTTCTTC.